The rows below give T cell receptor beta chains drawn from one sample of a study of T cell responses to AZD1222 COVID-19 vaccine. The table came from immunoSEQ multiplex PCR; TCRdb's copy has only in-frame clones and leaves some out. The profile shows some 90,000 clones, more than 70% of them singletons. The source was peripheral blood, collected on day 0 of AZD1222 vaccination. The receptors come from an adult in good health. CDR3s include the opening cysteine and the closing phenylalanine or tryptophan. Fields, in order: clone size, D gene, J gene, V gene, CDR3 protein, CDR3 DNA. D genes are given only for firm matches. Where a row states a size, it is once, few, many or the class of an expanded clone; other rows omit it.

abundance: .; d_gene: .; j_gene: TRBJ1-2; v_gene: TRBV5-6; CDR3aa: CASSLGQFSYGYTF; CDR3nt: TGTGCCAGCAGCTTGGGACAGTTTAGCTATGGCTACACCTTC
abundance: .; d_gene: .; j_gene: TRBJ1-1; v_gene: TRBV4-2; CDR3aa: CASSGGSGTTEAFF; CDR3nt: TGTGCCAGCAGTGGGGGATCTGGAACCACTGAAGCTTTCTTT
abundance: .; d_gene: TRBD1; j_gene: TRBJ2-7; v_gene: TRBV4-3; CDR3aa: CASSPRPTGFYEQYF; CDR3nt: TGCGCCAGCAGCCCCCGACCGACAGGGTTTTACGAGCAGTACTTC
abundance: .; d_gene: .; j_gene: TRBJ1-4; v_gene: TRBV4-3; CDR3aa: CASSPRSGANEKLFF; CDR3nt: TGCGCCAGCAGCCCCCGGTCGGGGGCTAATGAAAAACTGTTTTTT
abundance: .; d_gene: TRBD1; j_gene: TRBJ2-7; v_gene: TRBV7-6; CDR3aa: CASSTGTGIPREQYF; CDR3nt: TGTGCCAGCAGCACCGGGACAGGGATCCCTCGCGAGCAGTACTTC
abundance: .; d_gene: .; j_gene: TRBJ1-6; v_gene: TRBV7-9; CDR3aa: CASSLMRPDNSPLHF; CDR3nt: TGTGCCAGCAGCTTAATGCGCCCCGATAATTCACCCCTCCACTTT
abundance: .; d_gene: .; j_gene: TRBJ1-2; v_gene: TRBV9; CDR3aa: CASSVTRNGYTF; CDR3nt: TGTGCCAGCAGCGTAACGCGGAATGGCTACACCTTC
abundance: .; d_gene: TRBD2; j_gene: TRBJ2-2; v_gene: TRBV7-2; CDR3aa: CASSSGLAGAPNGELFF; CDR3nt: TGTGCCAGCAGCTCGGGACTAGCGGGAGCACCGAACGGGGAGCTGTTTTTT
abundance: .; d_gene: .; j_gene: TRBJ1-5; v_gene: TRBV3-1/TRBV3-2; CDR3aa: CATSQGSQPQHF; CDR3nt: TGTGCCACTTCGCAGGGAAGTCAGCCCCAGCATTTT
abundance: .; d_gene: TRBD1; j_gene: TRBJ2-7; v_gene: TRBV18; CDR3aa: CASSQTGTYEQYF; CDR3nt: TGTGCCAGCTCACAGACAGGGACCTACGAGCAGTACTTC
abundance: .; d_gene: .; j_gene: TRBJ2-5; v_gene: TRBV7-2; CDR3aa: CASSSRLGGSQETQYF; CDR3nt: TGTGCCAGCAGCTCAAGACTAGGGGGGAGCCAAGAGACCCAGTACTTC
abundance: .; d_gene: TRBD1; j_gene: TRBJ1-2; v_gene: TRBV2; CDR3aa: CASSPGGYTF; CDR3nt: TGTGCCAGCAGCCCAGGGGGATACACCTTC
abundance: .; d_gene: .; j_gene: TRBJ2-3; v_gene: TRBV7-9; CDR3aa: CASSQVGVDTQYF; CDR3nt: TGTGCCAGCAGCCAGGTAGGGGTAGATACGCAGTATTTT
abundance: .; d_gene: .; j_gene: TRBJ1-5; v_gene: TRBV6-1; CDR3aa: CASSEAIRQPQHF; CDR3nt: TGTGCCAGCAGTGAAGCCATTCGTCAGCCCCAGCATTTT
abundance: .; d_gene: .; j_gene: TRBJ1-1; v_gene: TRBV19; CDR3aa: CASSIMMATEAFF; CDR3nt: TGTGCCAGTAGTATAATGATGGCGACTGAAGCTTTCTTT
abundance: .; d_gene: TRBD1; j_gene: TRBJ2-5; v_gene: TRBV4-3; CDR3aa: CASSLGQGEGTQYF; CDR3nt: TGCGCCAGCAGCCTCGGACAGGGGGAAGGGACCCAGTACTTC
abundance: once; d_gene: TRBD1; j_gene: TRBJ1-4; v_gene: TRBV2; CDR3aa: CASSRTGTAEKLFF; CDR3nt: TGTGCCAGCAGCCGCACCGGGACAGCAGAAAAACTGTTTTTT
abundance: .; d_gene: .; j_gene: TRBJ2-1; v_gene: TRBV4-3; CDR3aa: CASSQEWDPGDEQFF; CDR3nt: TGCGCCAGCAGCCAAGAATGGGACCCTGGGGATGAGCAGTTCTTC
abundance: once; d_gene: .; j_gene: TRBJ1-1; v_gene: TRBV20-1; CDR3aa: CSDREAFF; CDR3nt: TGCAGTGACAGGGAAGCTTTCTTT
abundance: .; d_gene: TRBD1; j_gene: TRBJ1-1; v_gene: TRBV12-5; CDR3aa: CASGLFRQGNTEAFF; CDR3nt: TGTGCTAGTGGTTTGTTCAGACAGGGGAACACTGAAGCTTTCTTT
abundance: .; d_gene: .; j_gene: TRBJ2-5; v_gene: TRBV3-1/TRBV3-2; CDR3aa: CASSQRRGWLETQYF; CDR3nt: TGTGCCAGCAGCCAAAGGCGGGGCTGGTTGGAGACCCAGTACTTC
abundance: .; d_gene: TRBD1; j_gene: TRBJ2-1; v_gene: TRBV7-9; CDR3aa: CASSRTLGTDNEQFF; CDR3nt: TGTGCCAGCAGCCGCACTCTAGGGACAGACAATGAGCAGTTCTTC